The sequence of this TCR beta chain was determined in a study of T-cell reconstitution after alpha-beta-depleted transplantation in children. From germline, CDR1 is MNHEY and CDR2 SMNVEV (reference sequence). The CDR3 length is 15 residues. Trimming left V 3 bases short and J 7 bases short, with 15 bases between. This clonotype was picked up many times. Its antigen is not known. Study-wide results and limits: High day-60 TCRbeta diversity in some patients came from surviving recipient T cells and thymic progenitors. The study reportedly traced alpha-beta T cells about two months after transplant to several hundred expanded graft clones. T-cell numbers and diversity one year post-transplant derived largely from freshly generated T cells.

The TCRbeta library was prepared with unique molecular identifiers. TCRdb called the PCR reads again in MiXCR, with one record for every CDR3 protein. The sample includes around 180,000 distinct CDR3 sequences, around 10% seen only once; the top ten take approximately 13%. Sequencing was performed on PBMCs, taken before TCRalphabeta/CD19-depleted stem cell transplant. This sequence originates from a boy aged 2 to 10 with acute myeloid leukemia, due to receive a stem cell transplant. The chain couples TRBV27 to TRBJ2-2, with D perhaps TRBD1 (6 bases). The CDR3 loop is CASSFTRGGSGELFF. The CDR3 region has the DNA TGTGCCAGCAGTTTTACCAGGGGCGGTAGCGGGGAGCTGTTTTTT.